This section outlines one T cell receptor (beta chain) sequence together with its context. This clonotype was counted ten times or more. Its antigen is currently not known. Base qualities are not at hand, and no much larger clone is one base apart. Reads for this sample came from an Illumina HiSeq 2500. Quantitative 5'-RACE with molecular barcodes was used to prepare TCR beta libraries. In the paper's pipeline: A new computational method based on a probabilistic model of VDJ rearrangement was used to identify disease-linked TCR variants. TCRdb reanalyzed the raw reads on its own, using fastp at Q25 for trimming and MiXCR for clone calling, and kept in-frame beta chains. Each CDR3 protein gets just one entry, which takes the most common genes and DNA from the rows behind it. It is TCRdb's table, rather than the study itself, that gives the V and J calls and clone size. This sample comprises under 250,000 distinct CDR3 sequences, 7% to 8% of them detected only once. In total, the top ten clones hold 12% to 15% of the sample.

This record comes from a study of CD8 T cells in ankylosing spondylitis (dated by TCRdb to 2015 to 2018). As for the study more broadly: The study set out to find disease-linked TCR variants by profiling T cell receptor beta repertoires in ankylosing spondylitis patients and healthy donors. Peripheral blood samples were taken, and synovial fluid was additionally collected from ankylosing spondylitis patients. In total, the full study cohort was made up of 110 or so healthy donors and 25 to 30 ankylosing spondylitis patients. Study-wide findings and limitations: A TCR beta motif made up of several highly homologous amino acid variants appeared to be characteristic of blood from ankylosing spondylitis patients. A CD8+ phenotype was shown by the disease-linked clones, which were found at relatively low frequencies in peripheral blood. Some TCR beta motif variants had previously been reported in synovial fluid and blood of reactive arthritis patients, which suggested common disease-initiation mechanisms. According to the report, matched synovial fluid samples from ankylosing spondylitis patients were significantly enriched for the disease-linked clones.

Reading the germline V gene gives CDR1 LGHNA and CDR2 YSLEER. V is pruned by 2 bases and J by 8 bases, leaving 5 bases of the junction without a gene match. From its cysteine to its phenylalanine, the CDR3 spans 16 amino acids. Kept here is only the CDR3 DNA, which spans 48 bases and is read in frame from base 1. The TCR comes from a male donor with ankylosing spondylitis. Sequencing used blood, either unsorted or a sorted T cell fraction (not recorded which). Here the chain combines TRBV4-3 and TRBJ2-1, with 14 middle bases fitting TRBD2. The sequenced DNA is TGCGCCAGCAGCCAAAGCCGGACTAGCGGGGGGCATGAGCAGTTCTTC. Its amino acids are CASSQSRTSGGHEQFF.